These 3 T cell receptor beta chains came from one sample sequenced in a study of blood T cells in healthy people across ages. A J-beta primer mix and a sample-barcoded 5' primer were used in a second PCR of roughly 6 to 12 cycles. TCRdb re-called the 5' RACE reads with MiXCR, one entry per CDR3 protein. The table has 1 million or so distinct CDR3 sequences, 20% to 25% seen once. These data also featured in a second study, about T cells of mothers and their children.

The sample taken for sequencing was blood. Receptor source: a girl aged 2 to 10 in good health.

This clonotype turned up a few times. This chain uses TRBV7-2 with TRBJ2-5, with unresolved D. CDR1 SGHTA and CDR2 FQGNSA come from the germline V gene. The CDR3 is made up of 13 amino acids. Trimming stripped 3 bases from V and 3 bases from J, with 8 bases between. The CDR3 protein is CASSLVYKETQYF. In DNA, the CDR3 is TGTGCCAGCAGCTTGGTCTATAAAGAGACCCAGTACTTC.

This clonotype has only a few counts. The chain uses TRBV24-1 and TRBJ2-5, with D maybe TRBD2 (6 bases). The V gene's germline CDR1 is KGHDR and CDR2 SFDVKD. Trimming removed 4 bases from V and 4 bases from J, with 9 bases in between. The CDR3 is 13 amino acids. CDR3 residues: CATSEGGLETQYF. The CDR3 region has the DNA TGTGCCACCAGTGAGGGGGGTTTAGAGACCCAGTACTTC.

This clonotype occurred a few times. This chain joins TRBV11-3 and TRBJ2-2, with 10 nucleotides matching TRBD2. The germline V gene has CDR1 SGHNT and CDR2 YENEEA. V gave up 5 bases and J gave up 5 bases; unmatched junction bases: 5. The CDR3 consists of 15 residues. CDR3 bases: TGTGCCAGCAGCCCTCAGCGGGGGGGGACCGGGGAGCTGTTTTTT. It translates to CASSPQRGGTGELFF.